This T cell receptor (beta chain) was identified in a study of blood T cell repertoires in COVID-19. Study-level background: Samples of COVID-19 (acute and convalescent) were obtained from the United States, Italy and Spain. Sources were T cells, B-cell-depleted T cells, or PBMCs; the material itself was cDNA or gDNA.

Trimming took 3 bases from V and 1 from J; bases not matched to a gene: 7. From germline, CDR1 is MNHEY and CDR2 SMNVEV (reference sequence). This CDR3 spans 16 amino acids. In the original analysis: It was from reference gene primer amplification that nucleated cell counts were estimated. Clones were read by immunoSEQ multiplex PCR, and TCRdb kept only the in-frame ones, dropping some. The V and J calls and clone size are taken from that table; D and trimming were inferred from the DNA. This table has around 100,000 clones, roughly 90% appearing once. The material sequenced was peripheral blood. The chain has TRBV27 and TRBJ1-1; 8 bases agree with TRBD1. This sequence was found in a man younger than 40 in a cohort sampled during active COVID-19. CDR3 in amino acids: CASSLLRGTGNTEAFF. The CDR3 DNA follows: TGTGCCAGCAGTTTGTTGAGGGGGACAGGGAACACTGAAGCTTTCTTT.